This section outlines one T cell receptor beta chain sequence together with its context. This sample was included in a study of sequential checkpoint blockade in melanoma. Study overall: Patients were randomized 1:1 to nivolumab-then-ipilimumab or ipilimumab-then-nivolumab first-line. Each arm's sequence ended with maintenance nivolumab.

As for treatment: randomized to nivolumab then ipilimumab (arm A) or the reverse (arm B). DNA-damaging chemotherapy had not been given to any patient beforehand. From thawed PBMCs, live CD3+CD8+ cells negative for CD19 and CD56 were sorted. Trimming cost V 8 bases and J 1 base; bases outside gene matches: 2. The CDR3 runs 13 residues. In germline, CDR1 is MNHEY, CDR2 SVGAGI. The method was immunoSEQ multiplex PCR; TCRdb's version includes in-frame clones alone and lacks a portion of them. The sample yields around 25,000 clones, almost 85% seen once. The material was CD8+ T cells sorted from blood (inferred from file names), obtained from a patient given nivolumab and ipilimumab in sequence. The genes are TRBV6-5 and TRBJ2-3; 8 bases line up with TRBD1. This receptor was obtained from a human donor with melanoma. CDR3 sequence: CASSGQGTDTQYF. CDR3 sequence (DNA): TGTGCCAGCTCGGGACAGGGCACAGATACGCAGTATTTT.